This T cell receptor beta chain appears in the sequencing data of a study of early T cells in non-severe SARS-CoV-2 infection. Individual cDNA molecules carried attached unique molecular identifiers. One entry per CDR3 protein results from TCRdb running MiXCR on the 5' RACE reads. The data show more than 25,000 distinct CDR3 sequences, roughly a tenth seen once. This clonotype was detected ten times or more. Its matching antigen is unknown. The study, taken as a whole, reports: Anti-spike CD8 responses were favored by VDJdb matching, which missed private and CD4 specificities.

The TCR originated in an adult who was a healthcare worker with PCR-confirmed SARS-CoV-2 infection or an uninfected control (not recorded which). The material sequenced was whole blood.

Here the CDR3 DNA reads TGTGCCAGCAGCATCTTTGGGGATACTGAAGCTTTCTTT. This gives the protein CASSIFGDTEAFF. The chain couples TRBV9 to TRBJ1-1; D remains unclear. V was trimmed by 4 bases and J by 5 bases, leaving 12 bases between them. This CDR3 has 13 amino acids. Germline lookup yields CDR1 SGDLS and CDR2 YYNGEE.